A selection of T cell receptor beta chains follows, all from one sample in a study of early T cells in non-severe SARS-CoV-2 infection. TCRdb reprocessed the 5' RACE reads with MiXCR, giving one entry per CDR3 protein. The profile shows more than 55,000 distinct CDR3 sequences, around 12% of them singletons. Source material: whole blood. Receptors originate from an adult who was a healthcare worker with PCR-confirmed SARS-CoV-2 infection or an uninfected control (not recorded which). The CDR3 runs from the conserved cysteine through the conserved F or W. The D gene is left open where the match is weak. A clone size is listed for some rows: how often the clone was seen (once, few, many), or a class if it is expanded.

cdr3_nt cdr3_aa d_call cdr3_length j_call v_call clone_size
TGCAGTGCCTACGCCCCCGGGACAGGACACGATGAGCAGTTCTTC CSAYAPGTGHDEQFF TRBD1 15 TRBJ2-1 TRBV20-1 -
TGTGCCAGCAGCTACCGACAGGGCCATTCTGGAAACACCATATATTTT CASSYRQGHSGNTIYF TRBD1 16 TRBJ1-3 TRBV7-8 -
TGCAGTGCTAGAGGGGCCGGGAAGAGGGACGAGCAGTACTTC CSARGAGKRDEQYF - 14 TRBJ2-7 TRBV20-1 many
TGTGCCAGCAGCGCCTCACACACCTCCAATTCACCCCTCCACTTT CASSASHTSNSPLHF - 15 TRBJ1-6 TRBV9 -
TGTGCTAGCAGCTTAGGTGACAGGGGCCAGCCAGATACGCAGTATTTT CASSLGDRGQPDTQYF TRBD1 16 TRBJ2-3 TRBV7-7 -
TGTGCCAGCAGCCTGACAGGAAACACAGATACGCAGTATTTT CASSLTGNTDTQYF - 14 TRBJ2-3 TRBV11-3 few
TGTGCCAGCAGCTTGAGGACAGGGGATTATGGCTACACCTTC CASSLRTGDYGYTF TRBD1 14 TRBJ1-2 TRBV5-5 -
TGTGCCAGTAGCCAGGGGTTAGGGAGCAATCAGCCCCAGCATTTT CASSQGLGSNQPQHF - 15 TRBJ1-5 TRBV19 many
TGTGCCAGCAGCTTAGGGAGCCTACAGGGGATCGAGCGGTTCTTC CASSLGSLQGIERFF TRBD1 15 TRBJ2-1 TRBV11-2 -
TGTGCCAGCAGCCGTATTTATGTCCATGAGCAGTTCTTC CASSRIYVHEQFF - 13 TRBJ2-1 TRBV7-2 -
TGTGCCAGCAGCCAATGGGGACTAGCAGAGACCCAGTACTTC CASSQWGLAETQYF TRBD2 14 TRBJ2-5 TRBV7-2 few
TGTGCCAGCAGCTTGACAGGAGAGGTTGGCACTGAAGCTTTCTTT CASSLTGEVGTEAFF - 15 TRBJ1-1 TRBV11-2 many
TGTGCCAGCAGCCCGGTCAGGAAGACGGACAATGAGCAGTTCTTC CASSPVRKTDNEQFF - 15 TRBJ2-1 TRBV6-2/TRBV6-3 -
TGTGCCAGCAGTCTCGACGGGACTGAAGCTTTCTTT CASSLDGTEAFF - 12 TRBJ1-1 TRBV12-3/TRBV12-4 many
TGCAGCGTCGCGGGACGGATCTCCTACAATGAGCAGTTCTTC CSVAGRISYNEQFF - 14 TRBJ2-1 TRBV29-1 few
TGCAGTGCGAGGGGACAGGGTCTTCCGGTGTACTATGGCTACACCTTC CSARGQGLPVYYGYTF TRBD1 16 TRBJ1-2 TRBV20-1 many
TGTGCCAGCAGCTCTCAGGGGGGACGCACTGAAGCTTTCTTT CASSSQGGRTEAFF TRBD1 14 TRBJ1-1 TRBV11-2 medium-sized
TGTGCCAGCAGCCCCCATTCGATGAACACTGAAGCTTTCTTT CASSPHSMNTEAFF - 14 TRBJ1-1 TRBV7-8 -
TGCGCCGGCAGGCAAGCGGGCACAGATACGCAGTATTTT CAGRQAGTDTQYF - 13 TRBJ2-3 TRBV10-2 few
TGTGCCAGCAGTGTTCAAATAGGGGACGGCTACACCTTC CASSVQIGDGYTF - 13 TRBJ1-2 TRBV6-4 -
TGCGCCAGCAGCGTTACGCAGGGACGGACCTACGAGCAGTACTTC CASSVTQGRTYEQYF - 15 TRBJ2-7 TRBV5-1 few
TGCGCCAGCAGCCCTGAGGGGGCTGGGAATTCACCCCTCCACTTT CASSPEGAGNSPLHF TRBD1 15 TRBJ1-6 TRBV5-1 -
TGTGCCAGTAGTATCAGCCCCCGAGGCAATCAGCCCCAGCATTTT CASSISPRGNQPQHF - 15 TRBJ1-5 TRBV19 -
TGTGCCAGCAGCCAACCGACCCCCGGGGCTGGGGCCAACGTCCTGACTTTC CASSQPTPGAGANVLTF - 17 TRBJ2-6 TRBV14 -
TGTGCCAGCAGCCCCGCGGGAGGGGGCGAGCAGTACTTC CASSPAGGGEQYF TRBD2 13 TRBJ2-7 TRBV6-2/TRBV6-3 few
TGTGCCAGCAGTCCCCCGACAGGACAAAATACGCAGTATTTT CASSPPTGQNTQYF - 14 TRBJ2-3 TRBV6-5 few
TGCAGTGCTAGAGAGGACACTGCCATGGGATACGAGCAGTACTTC CSAREDTAMGYEQYF - 15 TRBJ2-7 TRBV20-1 -
TGTGCCAGCAGCTTTTGGCGGGGGTCTAGCACAGATACGCAGTATTTT CASSFWRGSSTDTQYF TRBD2 16 TRBJ2-3 TRBV7-6 many
TGTGCCAGCAGTTACTCGCGCAACGCAATCGTCTCTGGGGCCAACGTCCTGACTTTC CASSYSRNAIVSGANVLTF - 19 TRBJ2-6 TRBV6-2/TRBV6-3 many
TGTGCCAGCAGTTTAGGGGACAGGGGGCAGGGCGAGCAGTACTTC CASSLGDRGQGEQYF TRBD1 15 TRBJ2-7 TRBV27 -
TGTGCCAGCAGCTTAAGGCACTTACAAGAGACCCAGTACTTC CASSLRHLQETQYF - 14 TRBJ2-5 TRBV7-9 many
TGCAGTGCTAGAGATCCTTACACACCAGACAGGGAGGCTTTCTTT CSARDPYTPDREAFF TRBD1 15 TRBJ1-1 TRBV20-1 few
TGTGCCAACTTTGGATGCGTTGGGAATCAGCCCCAGCATTTT CANFGCVGNQPQHF - 14 TRBJ1-5 TRBV6-2/TRBV6-3 few
TGTGCCAGCAGTGAAAGAGGCAATGAGCAGTTCTTC CASSERGNEQFF - 12 TRBJ2-1 TRBV25-1 -
TGTGCCAGCAGTGAAGGTCTCCAGTCCAATGAGCAGTTCTTC CASSEGLQSNEQFF - 14 TRBJ2-1 TRBV2 many
TGTGCCAGCACTCGTGTCCAGGGACAGGGGTTCGGGTCCTACGAGCAGTACTTC CASTRVQGQGFGSYEQYF TRBD1 18 TRBJ2-7 TRBV7-9 few
TGCAGTGCTAGCTCGAGCGGGGGACAAGAGACCCAGTACTTC CSASSSGGQETQYF TRBD2 14 TRBJ2-5 TRBV20-1 -
TGTGCCAGCAGCCCCCACCGACAGGGGGGGACTGAAGCTTTCTTT CASSPHRQGGTEAFF TRBD1 15 TRBJ1-1 TRBV6-2/TRBV6-3 -
TGCAGCGTTGAAGATTATCCCGGCAGGGGGGACGAGCAGTACTTC CSVEDYPGRGDEQYF - 15 TRBJ2-7 TRBV29-1 few
TGTGCCAGCAGTTTGGAGCTGATCGGGGGTAGGGCTAGCACAGATACGCAGTATTTT CASSLELIGGRASTDTQYF - 19 TRBJ2-3 TRBV28 few
TGCGCCAGCAGCCCCCAGGGGGACAACACAGATACGCAGTATTTT CASSPQGDNTDTQYF TRBD1 15 TRBJ2-3 TRBV5-1 many
TGCGCCAGCAGCCAACAACTGACACCGACCTACGAGCAGTACTTC CASSQQLTPTYEQYF - 15 TRBJ2-7 TRBV4-3 few
TGTGCCAGCAGCCAAGAACTAGCGGGGGCCAATGAGCAGTTCTTC CASSQELAGANEQFF TRBD2 15 TRBJ2-1 TRBV3-1 few
TGCGCCAGCAGCCAAGTCGCAGGGGGATACGAGCAGTACTTC CASSQVAGGYEQYF TRBD1 14 TRBJ2-7 TRBV4-1 few
TGTGCCAGCTCACCACCGATTGGTCCGTACCAAGAGACCCAGTACTTC CASSPPIGPYQETQYF - 16 TRBJ2-5 TRBV18 many
TGTGCCAGTAGTATAGTTCGGGCCTCACCCCTCCACTTT CASSIVRASPLHF - 13 TRBJ1-6 TRBV19 many
TGTGCCAGCAGCCAAGAGTTCGGAGGACTAGCGCCGTACAATGAGCAGTTCTTC CASSQEFGGLAPYNEQFF TRBD2 18 TRBJ2-1 TRBV3-1 -
TGTGCCACCAGCTCAGGGGGCAGAGATGGCTACACCTTC CATSSGGRDGYTF TRBD1 13 TRBJ1-2 TRBV12-3/TRBV12-4 many
TGTGCCAGCAGCTTACCCGGACTAGGGCACGAGCAGTACTTC CASSLPGLGHEQYF TRBD2 14 TRBJ2-7 TRBV7-2 -
TGCAGCGCGAGGCTCGGAACTAATGAAAAACTGTTTTTT CSARLGTNEKLFF - 13 TRBJ1-4 TRBV29-1 few
TGTGCCAGCAGCTTAGGGGCAGGGGCCACAACTGAGACCCAGTACTTC CASSLGAGATTETQYF - 16 TRBJ2-5 TRBV7-6 many
TGTGCCAGCAGCTTAGTGGCCCCCCTAGCGGGGGGTCGGATAATTAACAATGAGCAGTTCTTC CASSLVAPLAGGRIINNEQFF TRBD2 21 TRBJ2-1 TRBV7-9 few
TGTGCCAGCAGTACCAGACAGGCCTACAATGAGCAGTTCTTC CASSTRQAYNEQFF - 14 TRBJ2-1 TRBV27 few
TGTGCCAGCAGTGAAGACAGGTGGGGCACAGATACGCAGTATTTT CASSEDRWGTDTQYF - 15 TRBJ2-3 TRBV2 many
TGCAGTGCTAGCCGCGAGGCAGGGGGGAATCAGCCCCAGCATTTT CSASREAGGNQPQHF TRBD1 15 TRBJ1-5 TRBV20-1 many